A selection of T cell receptor beta chains follows, all from one sample in a study of T cell repertoires in ileal Crohn's disease. The table came from immunoSEQ multiplex PCR; TCRdb's copy has only in-frame clones and leaves some out. The sample shows about 60,000 clones, approximately 88% of them seen only once. Sequenced sample: ileal tissue. The receptors come from an adult with Crohn's disease. CDR3s include the opening cysteine and the closing phenylalanine or tryptophan. The D gene is left open where the match is weak. Some rows have no size entry. The others give once, few or many, or a class for an expanded clone.

CDR3 DNA,CDR3 protein,clone size,J gene,D gene,V gene
TGTGCCAGCACACATAGCGGAACCTACAATGAGCAGTTCTTC,CASTHSGTYNEQFF,NA,TRBJ2-1,NA,TRBV7-9
TGTGCCAGCATATCAGGGGCTGATCAGCCCCAGCATTTT,CASISGADQPQHF,NA,TRBJ1-5,NA,TRBV6-6
TGTGCCAGCCGGGACAACTACAATGAGCAGTTCTTC,CASRDNYNEQFF,once,TRBJ2-1,NA,TRBV28
TGTGCCAGCAGCTTGACTGGGGCCAGCAATCAGCCCCAGCATTTT,CASSLTGASNQPQHF,NA,TRBJ1-5,NA,TRBV5-5
TGTGCCAGCAGAGAGTCGAACTATGGCTACACCTTC,CASRESNYGYTF,NA,TRBJ1-2,NA,TRBV27
TGTGCCAGCAGTTCGAGCTATAGCAATCAGCCCCAGCATTTT,CASSSSYSNQPQHF,NA,TRBJ1-5,NA,TRBV6-6
TGCAGCGCCCGGACATTGGGAAACACCATATATTTT,CSARTLGNTIYF,NA,TRBJ1-3,NA,TRBV29-1
TGTGCCAGCAGCCTCCCGGGACTAGCTCGCGAGCAGTACTTC,CASSLPGLAREQYF,NA,TRBJ2-7,TRBD2,TRBV14
TGCGCCAGCAGCTTAGTACAGGGTAATGAGCAGTTCTTC,CASSLVQGNEQFF,NA,TRBJ2-1,NA,TRBV5-1
TGTGCCAGCGGCGCCTACCCGACAGGTCAGCATTTT,CASGAYPTGQHF,NA,TRBJ1-5,NA,TRBV28
TGTGCCTCCAACGGCGGGGCGAACACCGGGGAGCTGTTTTTT,CASNGGANTGELFF,NA,TRBJ2-2,NA,TRBV10-3
TGTGCCTGGAGTGTCGGGAGCTCCTACGAGCAGTACTTC,CAWSVGSSYEQYF,NA,TRBJ2-7,NA,TRBV30
TGCGCCAGCAGCTTGGGAACGGTGGTAGGCTACACCTTC,CASSLGTVVGYTF,once,TRBJ1-2,NA,TRBV5-1
TGTGCCAGCAGTTTAAGGGGGACACAGCCCCAGCATTTT,CASSLRGTQPQHF,NA,TRBJ1-5,NA,TRBV28
TGTGCCTGGAGCCCCCCGGGTCTGTACGAGCAGTACTTC,CAWSPPGLYEQYF,NA,TRBJ2-7,NA,TRBV30
TGTGCCAGCAGTGAAATCGGGGACAGCGCACATGGCTACACCTTC,CASSEIGDSAHGYTF,NA,TRBJ1-2,TRBD1,TRBV6-1
TGCGCCAGCAGTTTTACTCTACAGGGGATCGCAAATCAGCCCCAGCATTTT,CASSFTLQGIANQPQHF,NA,TRBJ1-5,TRBD1,TRBV10-2
TGTGCCAGCAGCTTATATGCAGGGGGGACAGATACGCAGTATTTT,CASSLYAGGTDTQYF,NA,TRBJ2-3,NA,TRBV7-3
TGCGCCAGCAGCCAAGATGACAGGCGCTATGGCTACACCTTC,CASSQDDRRYGYTF,NA,TRBJ1-2,NA,TRBV4-1
TGTGCCAGCAGTAGACAGTCTCCTGTTTTTGTGACCCAGTACTTC,CASSRQSPVFVTQYF,NA,TRBJ2-5,NA,TRBV28
TGTGCCAGCAGTTTAAGCCAGGGGGTCTATGAGCAGTTCTTC,CASSLSQGVYEQFF,NA,TRBJ2-1,TRBD1,TRBV6-1
TGTGCCAGCAGTTGGACAGTCAATCAGCCCCAGCATTTT,CASSWTVNQPQHF,NA,TRBJ1-5,NA,TRBV27
TGTGCCAGCAGACTCCAGGGGTGGGGCTTCAATGAGCAGTTCTTC,CASRLQGWGFNEQFF,once,TRBJ2-1,NA,TRBV11-2
TGCGCCAGCAGCCTCGGCGGGGGCAAACGGTGGTACGAGCAGTACTTC,CASSLGGGKRWYEQYF,NA,TRBJ2-7,NA,TRBV5-1
TGTGCCAGCAGTTTATCTCTGTACAATCAGCCCCAGCATTTT,CASSLSLYNQPQHF,few,TRBJ1-5,NA,TRBV28
TGTGCCAGCAGCCCCCTAGTGGGGGGGCTTAGTGGCTACACCTTC,CASSPLVGGLSGYTF,NA,TRBJ1-2,NA,TRBV14
TGTGCCAGCAGAAGACTAGCATTCCATGAGCAGTTCTTC,CASRRLAFHEQFF,NA,TRBJ2-1,TRBD2,TRBV6-5
TGTGCCAGCTCACCAGGGACAGACTATGGCTACACCTTC,CASSPGTDYGYTF,NA,TRBJ1-2,TRBD1,TRBV18
TGTGCCAGCATAAACAGGGTGAACACTGAAGCTTTCTTT,CASINRVNTEAFF,NA,TRBJ1-1,NA,TRBV6-5
TGTGCTAGTGGTCAGGACAATGAGCAGTTCTTC,CASGQDNEQFF,NA,TRBJ2-1,NA,TRBV12-5
TGTGCCAGCAGCTTAGTTCGGGTAGAGACCCAGTACTTC,CASSLVRVETQYF,NA,TRBJ2-5,NA,TRBV7-2
TGTGCCAGCAGCGGTGAGACAGGCGTCATTCAGTACTTC,CASSGETGVIQYF,NA,TRBJ2-4,NA,TRBV9
TGTGCCAGCAGCCAAGCGGCAGGGACGAACACCGGGGAGCTGTTTTTT,CASSQAAGTNTGELFF,NA,TRBJ2-2,NA,TRBV4-2
TGTGCCAGCAAGGCAGGAGGGCCGGGTGGCTACACCTTC,CASKAGGPGGYTF,NA,TRBJ1-2,NA,TRBV7-2
TGTGCCAGTAGTATGACATCAGGCGGGGCTGCTAGCACAGATACGCAGTATTTT,CASSMTSGGAASTDTQYF,once,TRBJ2-3,NA,TRBV19
TGTGCCAGCAGAGGGGGAGATCAGCCCCAGCATTTT,CASRGGDQPQHF,NA,TRBJ1-5,NA,TRBV2
TGTGCCAGCAGCTCTACGGGACAGGCTAACTATGGCTACACCTTC,CASSSTGQANYGYTF,NA,TRBJ1-2,TRBD1,TRBV7-2
TGTGCCAGCAGCTTAGGGGGGGACCTCAATACGCAGTATTTT,CASSLGGDLNTQYF,NA,TRBJ2-3,NA,TRBV7-2
TGTGCCTGGAGTGTCGCCCCCACCTGGGGCAGCGAAGCTTTCTTT,CAWSVAPTWGSEAFF,few,TRBJ1-1,NA,TRBV30
TGCGCCAGCAGAACGACCGGGGAGAACACTGAAGCTTTCTTT,CASRTTGENTEAFF,few,TRBJ1-1,NA,TRBV5-1
TGCGCCAGCAGCCAAGAGTTTTTTGGACTAGCGGGAGCGGGTGGTGAGCAGTTCTTC,CASSQEFFGLAGAGGEQFF,NA,TRBJ2-1,TRBD2,TRBV4-3